Listed below are T cell receptor beta chains from one sample, sequenced in a study of blood T cell repertoires in COVID-19. Sequencing was performed with immunoSEQ multiplex PCR; in TCRdb, only in-frame clones are kept and a portion is missing. In the table there are some 90,000 clones, 80% to 90% of which are singletons. The sample comprised peripheral blood. These receptors were obtained from a woman of 80 years or more with acute or convalescent COVID-19. CDR3s include the opening cysteine and the closing phenylalanine or tryptophan. Each record gives: V gene, D gene, J gene, CDR3 length, clone size, CDR3 DNA, CDR3 protein. A D gene is named only where the DNA matches it firmly. Clone size, where shown, is once, few, many, or a class for clones that have expanded.

TRBV7-2	-	TRBJ1-1	13	-	TGTGCCAGCAGCCGCGGGCCTAATTTCGGAGCTTTCTTT	CASSRGPNFGAFF
TRBV5-6	-	TRBJ1-2	13	-	TGTGCCAGCAGCCTGGGGACTGTCTATGGCTACACCTTC	CASSLGTVYGYTF
TRBV5-4	-	TRBJ2-1	15	-	TGTGCCAGCAGCTTGGTGGGGGGAGGCTACAATGAGCAGTTCTTC	CASSLVGGGYNEQFF
TRBV15	TRBD1	TRBJ2-7	15	once	TGTGCCACCAGCTCTCCGGACAGGGGGCGTTACGAGCAGTACTTC	CATSSPDRGRYEQYF
TRBV18	-	TRBJ1-1	13	-	TGTGCCAGCTCCACCATGGGGGGACCGGGAGCTTTCTTT	CASSTMGGPGAFF
TRBV10-2	-	TRBJ1-1	16	-	TGCGCCAGCAGTGACGGGGGGCAAGAAGGGAACACTGAAGCTTTCTTT	CASSDGGQEGNTEAFF
TRBV2	TRBD2	TRBJ2-1	12	-	TGTGCCAGCAGTGAATGGGTAGCGGGGCAGTTCTTC	CASSEWVAGQFF
TRBV20-1	TRBD2	TRBJ2-5	16	-	TGCAGTGCTAGTGCAGGACTAGCGGCCCTCCAAGAGACCCAGTACTTC	CSASAGLAALQETQYF
TRBV19	-	TRBJ1-2	13	once	TGTGCCAGTAGACCTCAGGGAGGCTATGGCTACACCTTC	CASRPQGGYGYTF
TRBV6-5	TRBD1	TRBJ1-1	14	-	TGTGCCAGCAAAAAGTGGGACAGGGGAGCTGAAGCTTTCTTT	CASKKWDRGAEAFF
TRBV5-5	TRBD1	TRBJ2-2	18	-	TGTGCCAGCAGACCCAACTCCGGGACAGGGGCCCCGGGCGGGGAGCTGTTTTTT	CASRPNSGTGAPGGELFF
TRBV24-1	TRBD1	TRBJ1-2	16	few	TGTGCCACCAGTGATGCGGGGACAGGTTTTAACTATGGCTACACCTTC	CATSDAGTGFNYGYTF
TRBV7-8	TRBD1	TRBJ1-2	15	-	TGTGCCAGCAGCTCCAGGGACAGGGGGCTCTATGGCTACACCTTC	CASSSRDRGLYGYTF
TRBV11-3	TRBD1	TRBJ2-7	13	-	TGTGCCAGCAGCTTTGGACAGGACTACGAGCAGTACTTC	CASSFGQDYEQYF
TRBV28	-	TRBJ1-1	15	-	TGTGCCAGCAGTCCCCCGGGGGGTCTGAACACTGAAGCTTTCTTT	CASSPPGGLNTEAFF
TRBV27	-	TRBJ2-1	14	-	TGTGCCAGCAGTTTAAGGGGGTCTCACAATGAGCAGTTCTTC	CASSLRGSHNEQFF
TRBV11-3	-	TRBJ1-2	12	-	TGTGCCAGCAGTAAAGATACTAGGGGCTACACCTTC	CASSKDTRGYTF
TRBV5-5	-	TRBJ1-6	15	-	TGTGCCAGCAAGGAGAGGGGGATTGACAATTCACCCCTCCACTTT	CASKERGIDNSPLHF
TRBV7-2	TRBD1	TRBJ2-2	13	-	TGTGCCAGCAGCTCCTACAGGGGAGGGGAGCTGTTTTTT	CASSSYRGGELFF
TRBV5-4	TRBD2	TRBJ2-7	16	once	TGTGCCAGCAGCCCGACGGCTAGCGGGGGTGTATACGAGCAGTACTTC	CASSPTASGGVYEQYF
TRBV2	-	TRBJ2-2	14	-	TGTGCCAGCAGTGTGGACAAGAGCACCGGGGAGCTGTTTTTT	CASSVDKSTGELFF
TRBV2	TRBD1	TRBJ2-3	16	-	TGTGCCAGCAGTGAAGAGGGGGCCCGAGTCACAGATACGCAGTATTTT	CASSEEGARVTDTQYF
TRBV9	TRBD1	TRBJ1-6	17	-	TGTGCCAGCAGCGGCGGAGGGGGCGAACAAGTATATTCACCCCTCCACTTT	CASSGGGGEQVYSPLHF
TRBV29-1	TRBD1	TRBJ2-7	14	-	TGCAGCGTCACTACCGGGACAGGGGCCTACGAGCAGTACTTC	CSVTTGTGAYEQYF
TRBV20-1	TRBD1	TRBJ1-1	16	-	TGCAGTGCTAGTCAGACAGGGGGAAGGAAGAACACTGAAGCTTTCTTT	CSASQTGGRKNTEAFF
TRBV6-4	-	TRBJ1-5	13	once	TGTGCCAGCATTAGGGCGGGGAATCAGCCCCAGCATTTT	CASIRAGNQPQHF
TRBV11-2	TRBD2	TRBJ2-5	18	-	TGTGCCAGCAGCTTAGCCTCCCGGGGACTAGCGAACCAAGAGACCCAGTACTTC	CASSLASRGLANQETQYF
TRBV6-5	TRBD1	TRBJ2-6	15	-	TGTGCCAGCAGCTGGACAGGCTCTGGGGCCAACGTCCTGACTTTC	CASSWTGSGANVLTF
TRBV3-1/TRBV3-2	TRBD2	TRBJ2-5	14	once	TGTGCCAGCAGCCTAGGAGGCGGGGGGGAGACCCAGTACTTC	CASSLGGGGETQYF
TRBV19	TRBD1	TRBJ2-4	14	-	TGTGCCAGTAGGGGGACAGGGGGCCGGAACATTCAGTACTTC	CASRGTGGRNIQYF
TRBV7-2	TRBD2	TRBJ2-7	16	-	TGTGCCAGCAGCGCAGGACTAGCGCGATCTTCCTACGAGCAGTACTTC	CASSAGLARSSYEQYF
TRBV11-1	TRBD2	TRBJ2-2	15	-	TGTGCCAGCAGCCCAAGAGCGGGGGGCATCGGGGAGCTGTTTTTT	CASSPRAGGIGELFF
TRBV5-4	TRBD2	TRBJ2-5	13	-	TGTGCCAGCAGCTTGCGGGGGGGAGAGACCCAGTACTTC	CASSLRGGETQYF
TRBV11-2	TRBD1	TRBJ1-1	13	few	TGTGCCAGCAGCCCTGACAGGGCCTCTGAAGCTTTCTTT	CASSPDRASEAFF
TRBV5-1	-	TRBJ2-5	15	-	TGCGCCAGCAGCTTGGCCGGGGGATTCGGAGAGACCCAGTACTTC	CASSLAGGFGETQYF
TRBV7-9	-	TRBJ1-4	16	-	TGTGCCAGCAGCACCGCTATTGGGAGAACTAATGAAAAACTGTTTTTT	CASSTAIGRTNEKLFF
TRBV28	TRBD1	TRBJ1-2	17	-	TGTGCCAGCAGTTTTGTGGGTGTGGACAGGGGCCTCTATGGCTACACCTTC	CASSFVGVDRGLYGYTF
TRBV18	TRBD1	TRBJ1-1	15	-	TGTGCCAGCTCACCGGACAGGGTCTCCGGGGCTGAAGCTTTCTTT	CASSPDRVSGAEAFF
TRBV5-1	TRBD1	TRBJ1-1	15	few	TGCGCCAGCAGCTTGGAAGCAGGGACAGCGATTGAAGCTTTCTTT	CASSLEAGTAIEAFF
TRBV11-2	-	TRBJ2-7	11	-	TGTGCCAGCAGCTCTCCCTACGAGCAGTACTTC	CASSSPYEQYF
TRBV27	-	TRBJ1-1	16	-	TGTGCCAGCAGTTTATCAGCGGGTCCCGCTCACCCTGAAGCTTTCTTT	CASSLSAGPAHPEAFF
TRBV28	TRBD1	TRBJ1-2	12	-	TGTGCCAGCAGACAGGGGCTTCAGGGCTACACCTTC	CASRQGLQGYTF
TRBV19	TRBD1	TRBJ1-2	18	-	TGTGCCAGTAGTATAGTCCGGGAGCTCGACAGGGGGCGCATCGGCTACACCTTC	CASSIVRELDRGRIGYTF
TRBV7-2	TRBD1	TRBJ1-1	17	-	TGTGCCAGCAGCTTAGTTGGCGGACAGGGGTTTAACACTGAAGCTTTCTTT	CASSLVGGQGFNTEAFF